The entry that follows covers one T cell receptor (beta chain) sequence. Its specificity is not known. This entry belongs to a study of a mutant IDH1 vaccine in newly diagnosed glioma. Background on the study: Vaccination followed radiotherapy alone by 4-6 weeks, or accompanied temozolomide cycles. The treated population exhibited a male proportion of roughly 60%, a female proportion of roughly 40%, and a mean age of around 40 years. Antecedent treatment encompassed radiotherapy, temozolomide, or their combination; the majority received both. Whole-study findings and limits: Among all patients, vaccine-induced immune responses occurred in 93.3%.

CDR1 SGHRS and CDR2 YFSETQ come from the germline V gene. CDR3 length: 16 residues. With 4 bases clipped from V and 3 bases from J, the junction kept 6 bases outside the gene matches. The protocol was immunoSEQ multiplex PCR, while the TCRdb copy is restricted to in-frame clones and leaves out a portion. The sample carries tens of thousands of clones, roughly 90% recorded once. As for time point: week 35, safety follow-up. The study gave 300 ug of mutant IDH1 20-mer peptide per vaccine dose, with topical imiquimod. This chain uses TRBV5-1 with TRBJ2-3; 12 bases align to TRBD2. The receptor's source is a man aged 40-49 years with glioma. The specimen was PBMCs, collected from a glioma patient whose treatment included an IDH1 peptide vaccine. This CDR3 is CASSPRLAGATDTQYF. The DNA for the CDR3 is TGCGCCAGCAGCCCCCGACTAGCGGGAGCAACAGATACGCAGTATTTT.